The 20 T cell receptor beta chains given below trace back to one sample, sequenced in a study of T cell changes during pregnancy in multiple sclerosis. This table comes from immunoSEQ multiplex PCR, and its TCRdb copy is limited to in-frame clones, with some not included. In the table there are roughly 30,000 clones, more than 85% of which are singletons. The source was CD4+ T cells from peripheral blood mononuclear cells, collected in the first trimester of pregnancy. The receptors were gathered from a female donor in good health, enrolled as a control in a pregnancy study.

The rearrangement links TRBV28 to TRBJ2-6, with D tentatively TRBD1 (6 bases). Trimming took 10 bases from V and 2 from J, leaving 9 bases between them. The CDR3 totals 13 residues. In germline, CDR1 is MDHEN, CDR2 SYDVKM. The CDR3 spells CAIYRAGANVLTF. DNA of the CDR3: TGTGCCATCTACAGGGCTGGGGCCAACGTCCTGACTTTC.

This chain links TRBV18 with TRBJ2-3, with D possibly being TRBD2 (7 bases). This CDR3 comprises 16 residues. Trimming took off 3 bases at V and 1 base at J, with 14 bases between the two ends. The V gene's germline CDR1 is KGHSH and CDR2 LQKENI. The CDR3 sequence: CASSPLPGGRTDTQYF. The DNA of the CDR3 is TGTGCCAGCTCACCCCTGCCGGGGGGCCGCACAGATACGCAGTATTTT. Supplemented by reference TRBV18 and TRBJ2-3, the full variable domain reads NAGVMQNPRHLVRRRGQEARLRCSPMKGHSHVYWYRQLPEEGLKFMVYLQKENIIDESGMPKERFSAEFPKEGPSILRIQQVVRGDSAAYFCASSPLPGGRTDTQYFGPGTRLTVL.

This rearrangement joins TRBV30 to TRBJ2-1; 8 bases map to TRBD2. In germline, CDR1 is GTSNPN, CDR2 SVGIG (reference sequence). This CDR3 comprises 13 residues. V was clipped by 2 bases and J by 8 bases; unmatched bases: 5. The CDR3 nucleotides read TGTGCCTGGAGTACCGGGAGGGCCCATGAGCAGTTCTTC. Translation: CAWSTGRAHEQFF.

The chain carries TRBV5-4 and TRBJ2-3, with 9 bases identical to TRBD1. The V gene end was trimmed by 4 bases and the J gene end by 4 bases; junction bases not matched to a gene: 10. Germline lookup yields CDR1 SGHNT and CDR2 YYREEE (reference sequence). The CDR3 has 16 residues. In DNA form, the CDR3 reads TGTGCCAGCAGCGTAGAGGGACAGGGAATATCAGATACGCAGTATTTT. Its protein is CASSVEGQGISDTQYF.

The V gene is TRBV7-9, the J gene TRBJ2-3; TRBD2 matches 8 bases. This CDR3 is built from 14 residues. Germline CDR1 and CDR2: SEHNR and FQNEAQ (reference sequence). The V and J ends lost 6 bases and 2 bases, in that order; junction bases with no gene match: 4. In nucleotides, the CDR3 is TGTGCCAGCAGGCGGGGGGCGATCACAGATACGCAGTATTTT. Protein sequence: CASRRGAITDTQYF.

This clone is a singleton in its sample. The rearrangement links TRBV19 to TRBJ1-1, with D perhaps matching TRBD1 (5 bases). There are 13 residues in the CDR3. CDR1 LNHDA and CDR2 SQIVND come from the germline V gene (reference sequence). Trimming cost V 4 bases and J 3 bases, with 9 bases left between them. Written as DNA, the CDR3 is TGTGCCAGTAGTACCCAGGGTTACACTGAAGCTTTCTTT. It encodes CASSTQGYTEAFF.

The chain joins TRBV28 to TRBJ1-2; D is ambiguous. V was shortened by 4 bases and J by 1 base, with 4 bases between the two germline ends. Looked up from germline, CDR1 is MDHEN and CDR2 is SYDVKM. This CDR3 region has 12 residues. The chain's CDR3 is CASSYYNYGYTF. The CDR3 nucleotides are TGTGCCAGCAGTTACTATAACTATGGCTACACCTTC.

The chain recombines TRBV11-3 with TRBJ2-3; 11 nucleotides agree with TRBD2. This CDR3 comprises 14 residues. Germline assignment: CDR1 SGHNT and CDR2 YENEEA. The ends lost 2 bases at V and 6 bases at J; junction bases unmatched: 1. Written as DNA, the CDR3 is TGTGCCAGCAGCTTATCTAGCGGGAGGGATACGCAGTATTTT. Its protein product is CASSLSSGRDTQYF.

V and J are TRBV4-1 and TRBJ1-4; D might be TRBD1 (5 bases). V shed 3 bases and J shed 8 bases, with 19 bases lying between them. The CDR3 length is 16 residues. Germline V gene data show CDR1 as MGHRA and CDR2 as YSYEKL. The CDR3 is CASSHPWRGKGEKLFF. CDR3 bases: TGCGCCAGCAGCCATCCCTGGCGGGGGAAGGGAGAAAAACTGTTTTTT.

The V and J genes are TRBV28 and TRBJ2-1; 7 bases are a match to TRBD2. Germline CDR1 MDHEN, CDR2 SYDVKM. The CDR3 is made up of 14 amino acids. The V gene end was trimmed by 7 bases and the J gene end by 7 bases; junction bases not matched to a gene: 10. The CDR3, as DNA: TGTGCCAGCAATAGAATAGCGGGTGGGAATGAGCAGTTCTTC. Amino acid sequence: CASNRIAGGNEQFF.

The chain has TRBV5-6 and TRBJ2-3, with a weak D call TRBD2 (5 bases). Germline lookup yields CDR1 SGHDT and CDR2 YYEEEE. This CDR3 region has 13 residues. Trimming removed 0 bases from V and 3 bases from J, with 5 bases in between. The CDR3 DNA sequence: TGTGCCAGCAGCTTGGGCGGGACAGATACGCAGTATTTT. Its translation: CASSLGGTDTQYF.

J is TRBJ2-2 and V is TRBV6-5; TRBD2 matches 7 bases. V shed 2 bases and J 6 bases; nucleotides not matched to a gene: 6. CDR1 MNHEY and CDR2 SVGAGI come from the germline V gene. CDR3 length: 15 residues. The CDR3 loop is CASSYLGGGAGELFF. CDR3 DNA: TGTGCCAGCAGTTACCTTGGGGGGGGAGCCGGGGAGCTGTTTTTT.

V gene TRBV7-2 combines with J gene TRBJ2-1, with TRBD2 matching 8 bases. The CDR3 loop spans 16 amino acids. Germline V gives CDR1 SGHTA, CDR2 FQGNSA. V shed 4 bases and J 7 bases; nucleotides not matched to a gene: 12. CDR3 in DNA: TGTGCCAGCAGCTCGTGGGGGGGACTAGATTTTAATGAGCAGTTCTTC. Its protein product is CASSSWGGLDFNEQFF.

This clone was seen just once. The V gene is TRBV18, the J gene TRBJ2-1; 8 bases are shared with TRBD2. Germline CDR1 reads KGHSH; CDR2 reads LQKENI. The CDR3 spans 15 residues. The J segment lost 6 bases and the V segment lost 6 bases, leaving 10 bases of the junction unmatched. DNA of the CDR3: TGTGCCAGCTCGACATCGGGGGGGGCCCTCAATGAGCAGTTCTTC. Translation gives CASSTSGGALNEQFF.

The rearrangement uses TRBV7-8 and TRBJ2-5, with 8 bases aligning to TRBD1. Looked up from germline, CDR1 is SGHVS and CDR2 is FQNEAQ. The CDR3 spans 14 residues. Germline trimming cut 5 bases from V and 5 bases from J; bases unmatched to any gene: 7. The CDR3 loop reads CASSVGQGGETQYF. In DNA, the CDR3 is TGTGCCAGCAGCGTAGGACAGGGTGGTGAGACCCAGTACTTC.

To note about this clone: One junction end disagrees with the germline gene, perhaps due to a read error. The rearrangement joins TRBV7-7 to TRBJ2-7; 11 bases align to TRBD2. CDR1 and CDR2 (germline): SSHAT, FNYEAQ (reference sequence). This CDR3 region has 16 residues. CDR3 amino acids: CASSPGTSGANYEQYF. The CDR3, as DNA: TGTGCTAGCAGCCCCGGGACTAGCGGAGCAAACTACGAGCAGTACTTC.

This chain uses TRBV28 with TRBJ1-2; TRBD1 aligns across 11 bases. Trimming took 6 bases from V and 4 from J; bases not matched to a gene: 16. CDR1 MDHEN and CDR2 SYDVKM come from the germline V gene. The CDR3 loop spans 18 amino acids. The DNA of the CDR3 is TGTGCCAGCAGCTCCCCACCCGGGACAGGGGGAGGTATCTATGGCTACACCTTC. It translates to CASSSPPGTGGGIYGYTF.

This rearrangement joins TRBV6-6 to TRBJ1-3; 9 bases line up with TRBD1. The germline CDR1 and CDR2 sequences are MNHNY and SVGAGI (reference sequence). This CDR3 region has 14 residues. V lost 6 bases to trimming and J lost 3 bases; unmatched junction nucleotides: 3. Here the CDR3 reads CASRYRGLGNTIYF. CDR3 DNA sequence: TGTGCCAGCAGGTACAGGGGGCTTGGAAACACCATATATTTT.

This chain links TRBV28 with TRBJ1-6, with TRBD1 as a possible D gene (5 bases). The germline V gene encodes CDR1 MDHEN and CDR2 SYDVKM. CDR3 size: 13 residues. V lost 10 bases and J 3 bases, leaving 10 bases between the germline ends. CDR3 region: CATTAYYNSPLHF. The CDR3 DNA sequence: TGTGCCACGACAGCCTACTATAATTCACCCCTCCACTTT.

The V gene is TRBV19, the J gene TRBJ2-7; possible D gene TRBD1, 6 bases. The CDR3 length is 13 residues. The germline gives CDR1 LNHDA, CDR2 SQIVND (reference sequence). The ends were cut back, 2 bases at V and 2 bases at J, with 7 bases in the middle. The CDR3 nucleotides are TGTGCCAGTAGTATAAGGGACACCTACGAGCAGTACTTC. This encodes CASSIRDTYEQYF. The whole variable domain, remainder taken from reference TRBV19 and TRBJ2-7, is DGGITQSPKYLFRKEGQNVTLSCEQNLNHDAMYWYRQDPGQGLRLIYYSQIVNDFQKGDIAEGYSVSREKKESFPLTVTSAQKNPTAFYLCASSIRDTYEQYFGPGTRLTVT.